A selection of T cell receptor beta chains follows, all from one sample in a study of T cell repertoires in cytomegalovirus infection. TCRdb redid the calling of the reads with MiXCR, one entry per CDR3 protein. The sample has 600,000 to 700,000 distinct CDR3 sequences; around a third are singletons. What these receptors recognize is not known. Sequencing used cultured PBMCs, obtained from culture after CMV antigen stimulation. All receptors come from a human donor in good health (CMV status not recorded). Some clones in this sample may be carry-over from other donors' samples. The CDR3 runs from the conserved cysteine through the conserved F or W. The D gene is left open where the match is weak. Some rows have no size entry. The others give once, few or many, or a class for an expanded clone.

once	TRBD2	TRBV7-2	TRBJ2-5	TGTGCCAGCAGCTCCGGGACTAGGAGTCCCTGGACCCAGTACTTC	CASSSGTRSPWTQYF
few	NA	TRBV7-7	TRBJ2-1	TGTGCCAGCAGCTTATTGACGGGGGCCTACAATGAGCAGTTCTTC	CASSLLTGAYNEQFF
NA	TRBD1	TRBV6-8	TRBJ2-7	TGTGCCAGCAGGAGGGCACAGGGGCCCTACGAGCAGTACTTC	CASRRAQGPYEQYF
NA	TRBD2	TRBV11-2	TRBJ2-1	TGTGCCAGCAGCAGACTAGCGGGGCCGTCTGGTGAGCAGTTCTTC	CASSRLAGPSGEQFF
NA	NA	TRBV11-2	TRBJ1-1	TGTGCCAGCAGCCCCATCAGAGCGAACACTGAAGCTTTCTTT	CASSPIRANTEAFF
many	TRBD2	TRBV7-2	TRBJ2-4	TGTGCCAGCAGCTCCGGACTAGCGGGGGTACTAGCCAAAAACATTCAGTACTTC	CASSSGLAGVLAKNIQYF
NA	TRBD1	TRBV7-8	TRBJ1-2	TGTGCCAGCAGCTTAGGGGGGGACAGCTCTAACTATGGCTACACCTTC	CASSLGGDSSNYGYTF
few	TRBD2	TRBV4-3	TRBJ2-3	TGCGCCAGCAGCCAGGAAGGACTAGCGGGTAAAGATACGCAGTATTTT	CASSQEGLAGKDTQYF
few	TRBD1	TRBV20-1	TRBJ1-1	TGCAGTGCCACACCCGGGACAGGGCGAGGAGCTTTCTTT	CSATPGTGRGAFF
few	NA	TRBV7-2	TRBJ2-1	TGTGCCAGCAGCCCGTCACAGGGAGGTTCCTACAATGAGCAGTTCTTC	CASSPSQGGSYNEQFF
NA	TRBD2	TRBV20-1	TRBJ2-5	TGCAGTGCTAGCCGCGGGGGTAGCGGGGTCGTTGGGGAGACCCAGTACTTC	CSASRGGSGVVGETQYF
few	TRBD1	TRBV12-3/TRBV12-4	TRBJ2-1	TGTGCCAGCAGTTTACGCCGGACAGGGGGGCCAGATTACAATGAGCAGTTCTTC	CASSLRRTGGPDYNEQFF
few	TRBD2	TRBV6-2/TRBV6-3	TRBJ2-7	TGTGCCAGCAGTTACCCCACGAGGGGTAGCGGGACCTACGAGCAGTACTTC	CASSYPTRGSGTYEQYF
NA	NA	TRBV2	TRBJ2-2	TGTGCCAGCAGTGGGACTGGCAAAGGGACCGGGGAGCTGTTTTTT	CASSGTGKGTGELFF
NA	NA	TRBV20-1	TRBJ2-5	TGCAGTGCTACCCAGGGACAAGAGACCCAGTACTTC	CSATQGQETQYF
many	NA	TRBV7-8	TRBJ2-7	TGTGCCAGCAGCTTAGGGGGACACTCCTACGAGCAGTACTTC	CASSLGGHSYEQYF
NA	TRBD1	TRBV6-1	TRBJ2-5	TGTGCCAGCAGTCACCCCGGGACAGGGCAAGAGACCCAGTACTTC	CASSHPGTGQETQYF
NA	NA	TRBV6-2/TRBV6-3	TRBJ2-7	TGTGCCAGCAGTTATACCAACAGCGACTACGAGCAGTACTTC	CASSYTNSDYEQYF
NA	NA	TRBV20-1	TRBJ1-5	TGCAGTGCTCCGTATAGCAATCAGCCCCAGCATTTT	CSAPYSNQPQHF
NA	TRBD2	TRBV30	TRBJ2-3	TGTGCCTGGAGTGGACTAGCGGGAGCGGGAGATACGCAGTATTTT	CAWSGLAGAGDTQYF
NA	NA	TRBV4-2	TRBJ1-1	TGTGCCAGCAGCCGTAAACTCAACACTGAAGCTTTCTTT	CASSRKLNTEAFF
NA	NA	TRBV2	TRBJ1-4	TGTGCCAGCCTGAGTTTAGGAGAAAAACTGTTTTTT	CASLSLGEKLFF
NA	TRBD1	TRBV24-1	TRBJ1-1	TGTGCCACCATCCTCAGGGGGCGTGGCACTGAAGCTTTCTTT	CATILRGRGTEAFF
NA	TRBD1	TRBV20-1	TRBJ1-1	TGCAGTGCTAGAGCCCGACAGGGCTGGTCGAACACTGAAGCTTTCTTT	CSARARQGWSNTEAFF
few	NA	TRBV7-8	TRBJ2-3	TGTGCCAGCGCCACAGGGATGGGGACAGATACGCAGTATTTT	CASATGMGTDTQYF
few	TRBD2	TRBV25-1	TRBJ2-3	TGTGCCAGCAGTGAATATCGGGGGCAGGGACCAGCGGGGGGCTGGACAGATACGCAGTATTTT	CASSEYRGQGPAGGWTDTQYF
NA	TRBD2	TRBV6-1	TRBJ2-3	TGTGCCAGCAGGGCACTAGCGGCGAGCACAGATACGCAGTATTTT	CASRALAASTDTQYF
NA	NA	TRBV11-2	TRBJ2-2	TGTGCCAGCAGCTTCGTGGGGTATAAGGCCGGGGAGCTGTTTTTT	CASSFVGYKAGELFF
few	NA	TRBV12-3/TRBV12-4	TRBJ2-7	TGTGCCAGTTGCAGCCTATCCTACGAGCAGTACTTC	CASCSLSYEQYF
many	TRBD1	TRBV7-8	TRBJ1-1	TGTGCCAGCAGCTTAGGACAGGGTATCGGCGCTTTCTTT	CASSLGQGIGAFF
few	TRBD1	TRBV27	TRBJ2-2	TGTGCCAGCAGTTTTCGGGCAGGGGGCTTTAACACCGGGGAGCTGTTTTTT	CASSFRAGGFNTGELFF
NA	NA	TRBV7-2	TRBJ2-1	TGTGCCAGCAGCCAAATATGGGGCGGCTACAATGAGCAGTTCTTC	CASSQIWGGYNEQFF
NA	NA	TRBV6-1	TRBJ1-5	TGTGCCAGCCGGCAACATCAGGACAGAAGCAATCAGCCCCAGCATTTT	CASRQHQDRSNQPQHF
many	NA	TRBV7-2	TRBJ2-6	TGTGCCAGCAGCTCCGCTGGGGCCAACGTCCTGACTTTC	CASSSAGANVLTF
few	TRBD2	TRBV7-2	TRBJ2-4	TGTGCCAGCAGCCCCCCGCGGGGGGGGAACAAAAACATTCAGTACTTC	CASSPPRGGNKNIQYF
NA	TRBD1	TRBV6-6	TRBJ1-1	TGTGCCAGCAGGCGAGACGCAGGGGGTAGGGCTTTCTTT	CASRRDAGGRAFF
few	NA	TRBV29-1	TRBJ2-3	TGCAGCGTTGTCGACGGGGGCACAGATACGCAGTATTTT	CSVVDGGTDTQYF
NA	TRBD2	TRBV7-2	TRBJ2-1	TGTGCCAGCAGCCAGAGACTAGCGGGAGGAATGGGTGAGCAGTCCTTC	CASSQRLAGGMGEQSF
NA	TRBD1	TRBV11-2	TRBJ1-6	TGTGCCAGCAGCTCCCTTTACAGGGGGATTGGCTCACCCCTCCACTTT	CASSSLYRGIGSPLHF
few	NA	TRBV7-9	TRBJ2-7	TGTGCCAGCAGCTTATACGAGGTCACAGAGCAGTACTTC	CASSLYEVTEQYF
few	TRBD1	TRBV6-2/TRBV6-3	TRBJ1-1	TGTGCCAGCAGGCGTGGGACAGCCATGAACACTGAAGCTTTCTTT	CASRRGTAMNTEAFF
NA	TRBD1	TRBV12-3/TRBV12-4	TRBJ2-3	TGTGCCACCGGACAGGTCGCAGATACGCAGTATTTT	CATGQVADTQYF
many	NA	TRBV7-8	TRBJ1-1	TGTGCCAGCAGCTTAGGCCCCATCCCCCAGGGAACTGAAGCTTTCTTT	CASSLGPIPQGTEAFF
NA	NA	TRBV7-9	TRBJ2-5	TGTGCCAGCAGCTTCGATAATAGAGAGACCCAGTACTTC	CASSFDNRETQYF
NA	NA	TRBV5-4	TRBJ1-2	TGTGCCAGCAGCTTCTACGGAGGCTATGAGCGTGGCTACACCTTC	CASSFYGGYERGYTF
NA	TRBD1	TRBV5-1	TRBJ1-1	TGCGCCAGCAGCTTGAATGATTGGGCAGGGGGCACTGAAGCTTTCTTT	CASSLNDWAGGTEAFF
NA	TRBD2	TRBV27	TRBJ2-5	TGTGCCAGCAGTTCCCTGCGTAGGCTAGCGGGACAAGAGACCCAGTACTTC	CASSSLRRLAGQETQYF
NA	NA	TRBV20-1	TRBJ2-3	TGCAGTGCTAGAGATTTCTTAGCCGGCTTGTCCTTAAACACAGATACGCAGTATTTT	CSARDFLAGLSLNTDTQYF
many	TRBD1	TRBV7-9	TRBJ1-6	TGTGCCAGCAGCTTCTCAGGGGGCGATTCACCCCTCCACTTT	CASSFSGGDSPLHF
NA	TRBD1	TRBV12-3/TRBV12-4	TRBJ2-7	TGTGCCAGCAGTCCTGGGACAGGGGGGACAGCCTACGAGCAGTACTTC	CASSPGTGGTAYEQYF
NA	TRBD2	TRBV7-9	TRBJ2-5	TGTGCCAGCACCTATAGCGGGGGGTTACAAGAGACCCAGTACTTC	CASTYSGGLQETQYF
NA	TRBD1	TRBV12-3/TRBV12-4	TRBJ1-4	TGTGCCAGCAGTAACAGGGGGACTAATGAAAAACTGTTTTTT	CASSNRGTNEKLFF
NA	NA	TRBV7-6	TRBJ2-5	TGTGCCAGCAGCTTAGCGAGGGACCCGGAGACCCAGTACTTC	CASSLARDPETQYF
NA	NA	TRBV2	TRBJ2-7	TGTGCCAGCAGTGGGACCGAGCAGTACTTC	CASSGTEQYF
NA	TRBD1	TRBV20-1	TRBJ1-5	TGCAGTGCTAGGGCGACAGGGGGCGGGAATCAGCCCCAGCATTTT	CSARATGGGNQPQHF